The present T cell receptor (beta chain) was sequenced within a study of T cells after yellow fever vaccination. Study-wide context: Preparation of fractions with low cell numbers was performed using SMART-Seq v4 Ultra Low Input.

TCRdb re-called the 5' RACE reads through MiXCR, storing one row per CDR3 protein. This sample has about 360,000 distinct CDR3 sequences, with more than 5.5% found just once. Study results and caveats: Abundant clonotypes from the bulk population could have been carried over as contaminants into FACS-sorted repertoires. Weaker, the secondary response had a peak occurring faster, on day 5 versus 15.

This clonotype appeared a few times. The antigen remains undetermined. The germline CDR1 and CDR2 sequences are DFQATT and SNEGSKA (reference sequence). The CDR3 is made up of 16 amino acids. V lost 1 base to trimming and J lost 7 bases; unmatched junction nucleotides: 12. The rearrangement links TRBV20-1 to TRBJ2-4; 8 nucleotides match TRBD1. Sequences were derived from PBMCs, sampled 5 days after the yellow fever booster vaccination. This receptor was taken from a man aged 25-45 years who received the YFV17D yellow fever vaccine. The CDR3 reads CSARAGRQGQGNIQYF. In DNA form, the CDR3 reads TGCAGTGCTAGAGCCGGAAGACAGGGGCAGGGGAACATTCAGTACTTC.